The 20 T cell receptor beta chains in this list originate from one sample, sequenced in a study of beta chain features in type 1 diabetes. Expressed TCRB transcripts were sequenced, since all the RNA that had been isolated was reverse transcribed. The table came from immunoSEQ multiplex PCR; TCRdb's copy has only in-frame clones and leaves some out. The sample lists about 450,000 clones; roughly 10% were seen once. The specimen sequenced was naive CD4+ T cells from blood. These receptors came from a woman aged 18-29 years in good health.

This chain connects TRBV9 to TRBJ1-4; D not resolved. The CDR3 loop spans 14 amino acids. The germline V gene has CDR1 SGDLS and CDR2 YYNGEE. V was clipped by 5 bases and J by 0 bases, with 8 bases between them. The CDR3 is CASSNPATNEKLFF. The CDR3 DNA reads as TGTGCCAGCAGTAACCCAGCAACTAATGAAAAACTGTTTTTT.

This clone was seen just once. This sequence joins TRBV4-2 and TRBJ2-7; D remains ambiguous. This CDR3 spans 12 amino acids. V lost 4 bases and J 5 bases, leaving 9 bases between the germline ends. Germline CDR1 is LGHNA and CDR2 is YNFKEQ. CDR3 DNA sequence: TGTGCCAGCAGCCCTCCTTCAGACGAGCAGTACTTC. Protein product: CASSPPSDEQYF.

The V call is TRBV7-2, the J call TRBJ1-1; D might be TRBD1 (5 bases). V was shortened by 1 base and J by 3 bases, with 12 bases between the two germline ends. CDR3 size: 15 residues. Germline V CDR1 and CDR2: SGHTA, FQGNSA. This CDR3 is CASSLGDRPYTEAFF. CDR3 in DNA: TGTGCCAGCAGCTTAGGCGACAGACCATACACTGAAGCTTTCTTT.

This clone was seen only a few times. This chain links TRBV6-6 with TRBJ1-2, with D maybe TRBD1 (6 bases). This CDR3 spans 14 amino acids. CDR1 is MNHNY, CDR2 SVGAGI, per germline (reference sequence). Trimming cost V 4 bases and J 2 bases, with 11 bases left between them. CDR3 residues: CASSWDGQNYGYTF. For the CDR3, the DNA is TGTGCCAGCAGTTGGGACGGACAGAACTATGGCTACACCTTC.

The V and J genes are TRBV7-2 and TRBJ2-5; D call uncertain. The CDR3 has 12 residues. The V end was cut by 4 bases, the J end by 5 bases, with 8 bases between. Germline CDR1 reads SGHTA; CDR2 reads FQGNSA. The CDR3 spells CASSYSRETQYF. In nucleotides, the CDR3 is TGTGCCAGCAGCTATAGTAGGGAGACCCAGTACTTC. Full variable domain (rest looked up from reference TRBV7-2 and TRBJ2-5): GAGVSQSPSNKVTEKGKDVELRCDPISGHTALYWYRQSLGQGLEFLIYFQGNSAPDKSGLPSDRFSAERTGGSVSTLTIQRTQQEDSAVYLCASSYSRETQYFGPGTRLLVL.

The genes are TRBV7-3 and TRBJ2-5, with 11 bases matching TRBD2. Germline loops: CDR1 SGHTA, CDR2 FQGTGA. Unmatched junction bases numbered 3, after V lost 1 base and J lost 5 bases. The CDR3 length is 15 residues. CDR3 loop: CASSLNPSGGETQYF. CDR3 in DNA: TGTGCCAGCAGCTTAAACCCTAGCGGGGGGGAGACCCAGTACTTC.

This chain uses TRBV7-9 with TRBJ1-1; weak D call: TRBD1 (6 bases). Per germline, CDR1 SEHNR and CDR2 FQNEAQ (reference sequence). This CDR3 has 13 residues. The V and J ends lost 5 bases and 1 base respectively, with 8 bases between them. The CDR3 DNA follows: TGTGCCAGCAGCGCGGGACAGAACACTGAAGCTTTCTTT. Its protein is CASSAGQNTEAFF.

The rearrangement uses TRBV7-3 and TRBJ2-5; D is perhaps TRBD1 (5 bases). V gave up 2 bases and J gave up 1 base, with 11 bases separating them. CDR3 length: 15 amino acids. Germline values: CDR1 SGHTA, CDR2 FQGTGA. CDR3 sequence reads: CASSLQGFSQETQYF. The CDR3 DNA sequence: TGTGCCAGCAGCTTACAGGGTTTCTCCCAAGAGACCCAGTACTTC.

This clone has a handful of counts. The chain joins TRBV11-2 to TRBJ1-1; D remains ambiguous. The V end lost 3 bases, the J end lost 0 bases, and 8 bases lay between the germline ends. The CDR3 sequence is 14 residues long. Germline V gene data show CDR1 as SGHAT and CDR2 as FQNNGV. In DNA, the CDR3 is TGTGCCAGCAGCTTCAGAGAGATGAACACTGAAGCTTTCTTT. Translating gives CASSFREMNTEAFF. The whole variable domain, remainder taken from reference TRBV11-2 and TRBJ1-1, is EAGVAQSPRYKIIEKRQSVAFWCNPISGHATLYWYQQILGQGPKLLIQFQNNGVVDDSQLPKDRFSAERLKGVDSTLKIQPAKLEDSAVYLCASSFREMNTEAFFGQGTRLTVV.

As DNA, the CDR3 is TGCAGCTCATTGACAGCCCGATATGGCTACACCTTC. Residues: CSSLTARYGYTF. The chain uses TRBV29-1 and TRBJ1-2, with D possibly being TRBD1 (5 bases). The germline V gene has CDR1 SQVTM and CDR2 ANQGSEA. The V gene lost 8 bases and the J gene lost 5 bases, with 15 bases spanning the gap. The CDR3 contains 12 residues.

The V and J genes are TRBV2 and TRBJ2-5; D possibly corresponds to TRBD2 (6 bases). V lost 7 bases and J lost 5, with 14 bases in between. The CDR3 has 13 amino acids. Germline CDR1 SNHLY, CDR2 FYNNEI. CDR3 amino acids: CASKEGMVETQYF. The DNA of the CDR3 is TGTGCCAGCAAGGAGGGGATGGTGGAGACCCAGTACTTC.

This clone was picked up a small number of times. The chain recombines TRBV7-6 with TRBJ2-5; TRBD2 matches 11 bases. CDR3 length: 16 amino acids. J was trimmed by 2 bases and V by 5 bases; bases with no gene match: 7. In germline, CDR1 is SGHVS, CDR2 FNYEAQ. Here the CDR3 DNA reads TGTGCCAGCAGCCCACGACTAGCGGGGCTACAAGAGACCCAGTACTTC. Protein product: CASSPRLAGLQETQYF.

Only a few counts were recorded for this clone. The sample has other DNA sequences that encode this CDR3 too. The chain carries TRBV7-3 and TRBJ2-1, with a weak D call TRBD2 (5 bases). The CDR3 has 11 residues. Trimming shortened V by 2 bases and J by 9 bases, and 5 bases separated the two germline ends. Looked up from germline, CDR1 is SGHTA and CDR2 is FQGTGA. CDR3 DNA: TGTGCCAGCAGCTTAGGAGGTGAGCAGTTCTTC. This codes for CASSLGGEQFF.

This clone was counted between two and nine times. This chain connects TRBV5-1 to TRBJ2-5; D is unresolved. The germline V gene has CDR1 SGHRS and CDR2 YFSETQ. The CDR3 runs to 14 residues. V lost 5 bases, J lost 0 bases, and 11 bases lay in between. The CDR3 DNA reads as TGCGCCAGCAGTTTGCTAGGAGACCAAGAGACCCAGTACTTC. Its protein product is CASSLLGDQETQYF.

The chain couples TRBV7-2 to TRBJ2-2, with D possibly matching TRBD1 (6 bases). Germline CDR1 is SGHTA and CDR2 is FQGNSA. CDR3 length: 15 residues. V was cut by 6 bases and J by 0 bases, with 11 bases left in between. CDR3 bases: TGTGCCAGCAGGATGACAGGAGCGAACACCGGGGAGCTGTTTTTT. As protein: CASRMTGANTGELFF.

This chain uses TRBV5-6 with TRBJ2-3, with TRBD2 matching over 9 bases. The CDR3 has 14 amino acids. The V gene end was trimmed by 4 bases and the J gene end by 4 bases; junction bases not matched to a gene: 4. Germline CDR1 reads SGHDT; CDR2 reads YYEEEE. The CDR3 bases are TGTGCCAGCAGCGCACGGACTAGCGCAGATACGCAGTATTTT. It specifies CASSARTSADTQYF.

The chain is built from TRBV7-2 and TRBJ2-2, with D possibly TRBD1 on 6 matching bases. The V end lost 4 bases, the J end lost 7 bases, and 16 bases lay between the germline ends. The CDR3 sequence is 15 residues long. Germline CDR1 SGHTA, CDR2 FQGNSA. The CDR3 DNA sequence: TGTGCCAGCAGCTCTTCCGGGACATCAATCGGGGAGCTGTTTTTT. Protein sequence: CASSSSGTSIGELFF.

The table lists this clone with many counts. The V gene is TRBV29-1, the J gene TRBJ2-5, with 7 bases identical to TRBD1. CDR1 SQVTM and CDR2 ANQGSEA come from the germline V gene. The V segment lost 5 bases and the J segment 1 base; nucleotides outside the gene matches: 4. This CDR3 has 13 amino acids. The CDR3 sequence is CSVTGTVQETQYF. CDR3 sequence (DNA): TGCAGCGTTACCGGGACAGTCCAAGAGACCCAGTACTTC.

The rearrangement joins TRBV5-1 to TRBJ1-2; 7 bases match TRBD1. This CDR3 spans 14 amino acids. In germline, CDR1 is SGHRS, CDR2 YFSETQ. The ends lost 3 bases at V and 5 bases at J; junction bases unmatched: 7. For the CDR3, the DNA is TGCGCCAGCAGCTACGGGACAGAAGTTTATGGCTACACCTTC. Its translation is CASSYGTEVYGYTF.

This clone has just a few counts. CDR3 amino acids: CASSPGTSGGTDTQYF. CDR3 in DNA: TGCGCCAGCAGCCCAGGGACTAGCGGGGGAACAGATACGCAGTATTTT. The rearrangement uses TRBV4-3 and TRBJ2-3, with 14 positions matching TRBD2. Germline V gives CDR1 LGHNA, CDR2 YSLEER. This CDR3 spans 16 amino acids. Trimming at V came to 4 bases and at J to 3 bases, leaving 3 bases not matched to a gene.